Many counts were recorded for the clone carrying this TCR beta chain. Its antigen is undetermined. The source of the sample is a study of regulatory T cells in long-lasting Graves disease. General observations from the study: Graves' patients with persistent disease showed TCR diversity lower than patients newly diagnosed. TRBV28, TRBJ1-2 and TRBJ2-5 were favored in persistent disease. The persistent group shared about 2,500 public clonotypes, more than the 950 to 1,000 shared by new patients. Thyroid tissue was not sampled; only peripheral blood was.

Germline V gives CDR1 SGDLS, CDR2 YYNGEE. The CDR3 has 15 residues. Unmatched junction bases numbered 1, after V lost 3 bases and J lost 4 bases. Time point denoted: persistent/refractory GD, antithyroid drugs over 5 years with positive TRAb. The TCR library was prepared using RNA isolated from PBMCs. To make TCR beta libraries, researchers used iRepertoire HTBI primers and Arm-PCR of CDR3 regions. Using its own MiXCR run on the multiplex PCR reads, TCRdb lists one record per CDR3 protein. The table records about 470,000 distinct CDR3 sequences, more than 20% of them present only once. Sequencing was performed on peripheral blood mononuclear cells (PBMCs), taken when the disease was refractory, from a patient treated with antithyroid drugs. The origin of this receptor is a female donor with Graves disease. The chain couples TRBV9 to TRBJ2-5, with TRBD2 identical over 15 bases. The CDR3 DNA reads TGTGCCAGCAGCGGGGGACTAGCGGGAGGAGAGACCCAGTACTTC. This encodes CASSGGLAGGETQYF.